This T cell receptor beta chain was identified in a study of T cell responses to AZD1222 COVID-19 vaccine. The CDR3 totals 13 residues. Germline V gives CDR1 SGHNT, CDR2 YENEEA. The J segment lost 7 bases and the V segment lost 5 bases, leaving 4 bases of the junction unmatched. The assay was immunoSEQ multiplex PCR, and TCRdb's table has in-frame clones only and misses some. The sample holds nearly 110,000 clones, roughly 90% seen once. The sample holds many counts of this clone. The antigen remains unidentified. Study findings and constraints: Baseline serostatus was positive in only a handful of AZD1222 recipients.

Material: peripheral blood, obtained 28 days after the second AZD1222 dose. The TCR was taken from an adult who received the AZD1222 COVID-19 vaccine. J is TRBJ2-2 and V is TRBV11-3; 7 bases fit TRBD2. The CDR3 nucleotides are TGTGCCAGCAGCCCGCGGGAGTACGGGGAGCTGTTTTTT. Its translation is CASSPREYGELFF.